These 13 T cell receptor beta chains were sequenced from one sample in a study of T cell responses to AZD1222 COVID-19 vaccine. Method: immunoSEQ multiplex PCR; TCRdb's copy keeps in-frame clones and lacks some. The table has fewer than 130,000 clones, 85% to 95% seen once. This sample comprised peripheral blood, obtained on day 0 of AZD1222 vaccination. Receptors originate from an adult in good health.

The CDR3 spells CASSESGTGKYEQYF. In DNA form, the CDR3 reads TGCGCCAGCAGTGAGTCCGGGACAGGGAAATACGAGCAGTACTTC. The V call is TRBV10-1, the J call TRBJ2-7, with 9 bases matching TRBD1. The V gene end was trimmed by 0 bases and the J gene end by 4 bases; junction bases not matched to a gene: 4. This CDR3 region has 15 residues. Germline CDR1 and CDR2: WNHNN and SYGVQD (reference sequence).

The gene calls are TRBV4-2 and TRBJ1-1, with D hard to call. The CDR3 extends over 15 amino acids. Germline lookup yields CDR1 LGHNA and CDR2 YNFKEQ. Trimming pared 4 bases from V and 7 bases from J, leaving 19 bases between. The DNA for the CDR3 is TGTGCCAGCAGCCCAAGGTACGAAGGGAGGAGTGAAGCTTTCTTT. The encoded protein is CASSPRYEGRSEAFF.

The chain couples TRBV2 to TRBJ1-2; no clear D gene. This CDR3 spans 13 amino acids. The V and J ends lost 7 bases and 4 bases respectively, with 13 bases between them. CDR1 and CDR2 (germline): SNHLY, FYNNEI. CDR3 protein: CASIFVGSYGYTF. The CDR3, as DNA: TGTGCCAGCATTTTCGTGGGCAGCTATGGCTACACCTTC.

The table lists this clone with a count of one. Here the CDR3 reads CASSFGTGSGGNEQFF. The CDR3 DNA is TGTGCCAGCAGTTTCGGGACAGGGTCGGGTGGTAATGAGCAGTTCTTC. The chain has TRBV27 and TRBJ2-1; 9 positions agree with TRBD1. Per the germline V gene, CDR1 is MNHEY and CDR2 is SMNVEV (reference sequence). The J segment lost 7 bases and the V segment lost 3 bases, leaving 10 bases of the junction unmatched. This CDR3 spans 16 amino acids.

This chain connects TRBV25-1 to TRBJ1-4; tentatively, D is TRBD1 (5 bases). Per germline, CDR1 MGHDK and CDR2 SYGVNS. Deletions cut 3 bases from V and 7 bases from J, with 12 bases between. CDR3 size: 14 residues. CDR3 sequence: CASSDGRGLEKLFF. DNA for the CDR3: TGTGCCAGCAGTGACGGGAGGGGCCTTGAAAAACTGTTTTTT.

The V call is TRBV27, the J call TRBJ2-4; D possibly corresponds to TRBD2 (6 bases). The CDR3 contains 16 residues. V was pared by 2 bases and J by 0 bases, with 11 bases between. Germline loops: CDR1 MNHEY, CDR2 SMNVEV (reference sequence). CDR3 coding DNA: TGTGCCAGCAGTTTAGAGGCGGGAATAGCCAAAAACATTCAGTACTTC. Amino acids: CASSLEAGIAKNIQYF.

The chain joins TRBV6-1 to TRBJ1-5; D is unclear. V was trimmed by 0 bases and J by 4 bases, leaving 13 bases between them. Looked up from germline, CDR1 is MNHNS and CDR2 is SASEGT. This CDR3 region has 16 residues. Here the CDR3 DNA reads TGTGCCAGCAGTGAAGCGATCGGACTCTCTAATCAGCCCCAGCATTTT. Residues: CASSEAIGLSNQPQHF.

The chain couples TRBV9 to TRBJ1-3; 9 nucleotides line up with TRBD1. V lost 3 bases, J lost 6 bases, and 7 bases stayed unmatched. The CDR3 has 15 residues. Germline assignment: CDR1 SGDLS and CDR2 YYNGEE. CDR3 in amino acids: CASSEYDRGVNTIYF. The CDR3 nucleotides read TGTGCCAGCAGCGAATACGACAGGGGGGTAAACACCATATATTTT.

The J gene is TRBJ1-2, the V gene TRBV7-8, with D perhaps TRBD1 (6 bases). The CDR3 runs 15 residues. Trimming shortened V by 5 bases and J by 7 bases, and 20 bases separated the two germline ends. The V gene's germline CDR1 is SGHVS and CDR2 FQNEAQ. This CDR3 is CASSLSLSRGPGYTF. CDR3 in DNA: TGTGCCAGCAGCCTCTCACTCTCCAGGGGCCCTGGCTACACCTTC.

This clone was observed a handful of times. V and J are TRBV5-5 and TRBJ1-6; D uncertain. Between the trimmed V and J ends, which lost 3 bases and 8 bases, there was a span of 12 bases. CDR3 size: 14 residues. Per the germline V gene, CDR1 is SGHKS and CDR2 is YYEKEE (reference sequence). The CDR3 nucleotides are TGTGCCAGCAGCTGGGTGGGGTACGATTCACCCCTCCACTTT. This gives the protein CASSWVGYDSPLHF.

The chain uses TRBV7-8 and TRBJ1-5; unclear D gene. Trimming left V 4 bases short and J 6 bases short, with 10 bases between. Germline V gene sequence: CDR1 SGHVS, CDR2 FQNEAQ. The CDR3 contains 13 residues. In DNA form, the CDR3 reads TGTGCCAGCAGCTCTGGGGTAGCTCAGCCCCAGCATTTT. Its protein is CASSSGVAQPQHF.

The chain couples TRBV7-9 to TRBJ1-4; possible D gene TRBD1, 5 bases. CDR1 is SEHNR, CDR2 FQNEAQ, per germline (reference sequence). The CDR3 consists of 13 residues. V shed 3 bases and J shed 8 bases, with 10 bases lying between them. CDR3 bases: TGTGCCAGCAGCTTCATGGGGGAAGAAAAACTGTTTTTT. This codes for CASSFMGEEKLFF.

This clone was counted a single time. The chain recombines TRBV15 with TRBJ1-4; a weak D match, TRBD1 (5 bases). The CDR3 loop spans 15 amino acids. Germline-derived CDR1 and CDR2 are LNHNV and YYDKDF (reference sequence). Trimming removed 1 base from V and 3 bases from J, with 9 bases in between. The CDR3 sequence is CATSRAKGSNEKLFF. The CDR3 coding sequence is TGTGCCACCAGCAGAGCTAAGGGGTCTAATGAAAAACTGTTTTTT.